The clone carrying this T cell receptor (beta chain) was picked up many times. Antigen specificity is unknown. The data were obtained in a study of early T cells in non-severe SARS-CoV-2 infection. Study-level background: RNA in bulk from unsorted whole blood was sequenced, and chains were unpaired. Broader study findings: Anti-spike CD8 responses were favored in VDJdb matching, and private and CD4 specificities were missed.

Attachment of unique molecular identifiers to individual cDNA molecules was performed. TCRdb passed the 5' RACE reads through MiXCR, listing each CDR3 protein once. This sample has about 50,000 distinct CDR3 sequences, with about 6% found just once. Deletions cut 1 base from V and 13 bases from J, with 15 bases between. The CDR3 totals 13 residues. Germline V lookup: CDR1 SGHKS, CDR2 YYEKEE (reference sequence). The V call is TRBV5-5, the J call TRBJ2-1; D remains unclear. The sample here was whole blood, taken at baseline. This clonotype was obtained from an adult who was a healthcare worker with PCR-confirmed SARS-CoV-2 infection or an uninfected control (not recorded which). The CDR3 bases are TGTGCCAGCAGCTTGAGGGAACTGACCCTCCAGTTCTTC. It codes for CASSLRELTLQFF. Filled out from reference TRBV5-5 and TRBJ2-1, the complete variable domain reads DAGVTQSPTHLIKTRGQQVTLRCSPISGHKSVSWYQQVLGQGPQFIFQYYEKEERGRGNFPDRFSARQFPNYSSELNVNALLLGDSALYLCASSLRELTLQFFGPGTRLTVL.